What follows are 10 T cell receptor beta chains derived from one specimen sequenced in a study of cytomegalovirus exposure and HLA in healthy donors. The PCR ran on 60 Vbeta and 13 Jbeta primers. Profiling relied on immunoSEQ multiplex PCR, and the TCRdb table lists in-frame clones only, not all of them. The sample records approximately 160,000 clones, about four fifths being singletons. The sample taken for sequencing was PBMCs. These TCRs come from a woman between 18 and 30 years old in good health and CMV-seronegative.

The chain links TRBV18 to TRBJ2-6; D is uncertain. Trimming took 4 bases from V and 0 from J, leaving 7 bases between them. CDR3 length: 15 amino acids. The germline V gene encodes CDR1 KGHSH and CDR2 LQKENI. Written as DNA, the CDR3 is TGTGCCAGCTCACGGAGCAGCTCTGGGGCCAACGTCCTGACTTTC. Its translation is CASSRSSSGANVLTF.

The chain links TRBV10-3 to TRBJ1-5, with D possibly matching TRBD1 (5 bases). Germline CDR1 is ENHRY and CDR2 is SYGVKD. V lost 2 bases and J 5 bases, leaving 10 bases between the germline ends. This CDR3 contains 14 residues. In DNA, the CDR3 is TGTGCCATCAGTGAGCAACAGGAAGATCAGCCCCAGCATTTT. Residues: CAISEQQEDQPQHF.

The J gene is TRBJ2-7, the V gene TRBV7-6; D might be TRBD1 (6 bases). V was pared by 3 bases and J by 1 base, with 16 bases between. This CDR3 spans 16 amino acids. CDR1 and CDR2 from the germline V gene are SGHVS and FNYEAQ. The CDR3 nucleotides read TGTGCCAGCAGCTTCGTCCCAGGGGACCTTTCCTACGAGCAGTACTTC. Amino acids: CASSFVPGDLSYEQYF.

This clone was picked up one time. The chain has TRBV7-2 and TRBJ2-2; 11 nucleotides line up with TRBD2. Trimming removed 8 bases from V and 6 bases from J; junction bases left unmatched: 5. Germline CDR1 SGHTA, CDR2 FQGNSA. The length of the CDR3 is 14 residues. The CDR3 is CASSGLAGAGELFF. CDR3 nucleotides: TGTGCCAGCTCCGGACTAGCGGGCGCCGGGGAGCTGTTTTTT.

Written as DNA, the CDR3 is TGTGCCAGCAGCCCGGGACAGGGTTGGACCGGGGAGCTGTTTTTT. Translating gives CASSPGQGWTGELFF. V usage is TRBV5-8 and J usage is TRBJ2-2; 9 bases agree with TRBD1. Germline CDR1 reads SGHTS; CDR2 reads YDEGEE. The V and J ends lost 4 bases and 5 bases, in that order; junction bases with no gene match: 6. The CDR3 extends over 15 amino acids.

J is TRBJ1-2 and V is TRBV6-5, with D unclear. The CDR3 extends over 15 amino acids. Germline V gives CDR1 MNHEY, CDR2 SVGAGI. Between the trimmed V and J ends, which lost 0 bases and 6 bases, there was a span of 14 bases. CDR3 region: CASSYSRFGGDGYTF. Written as DNA, the CDR3 is TGTGCCAGCAGTTACTCGAGATTCGGCGGAGATGGCTACACCTTC.

The chain joins TRBV18 to TRBJ1-1; possible D gene TRBD1, 6 bases. V was pared by 2 bases and J by 1 base, with 11 bases between. This CDR3 has 15 amino acids. Germline values: CDR1 KGHSH, CDR2 LQKENI. The CDR3 region has the DNA TGTGCCAGCTCACCATTACAGGGCAAGAACACTGAAGCTTTCTTT. Protein sequence: CASSPLQGKNTEAFF.

This chain joins TRBV28 and TRBJ1-5; D perhaps matches TRBD1 (6 bases). This CDR3 is 13 amino acids long. Germline V gene lookup returns CDR1 MDHEN and CDR2 SYDVKM. V gave up 7 bases and J gave up 0 bases, with 7 bases separating them. This CDR3 reads CASTGDSNQPQHF. The CDR3 DNA sequence: TGTGCCAGCACAGGGGATAGCAATCAGCCCCAGCATTTT.

The gene calls are TRBV7-9 and TRBJ2-3; a possible D gene is TRBD1 (6 bases). The V and J ends lost 5 bases and 0 bases respectively, with 12 bases between them. Germline lookup yields CDR1 SEHNR and CDR2 FQNEAQ (reference sequence). The CDR3 sequence is 15 residues long. CDR3 protein: CASSPGTQSTDTQYF. The DNA of the CDR3 is TGTGCCAGCAGCCCCGGGACACAAAGCACAGATACGCAGTATTTT. The full variable domain, rest sourced from reference TRBV7-9 and TRBJ2-3, is DTGVSQNPRHKITKRGQNVTFRCDPISEHNRLYWYRQTLGQGPEFLTYFQNEAQLEKSRLLSDRFSAERPKGSFSTLEIQRTEQGDSAMYLCASSPGTQSTDTQYFGPGTRLTVL.

V usage is TRBV7-9 and J usage is TRBJ1-4; a possible D gene is TRBD1 (5 bases). The CDR3 loop spans 16 amino acids. Trimming removed 3 bases from V and 4 bases from J, with 15 bases in between. Germline V gene data show CDR1 as SEHNR and CDR2 as FQNEAQ (reference sequence). CDR3 in amino acids: CASSFGGGTHNEKLFF. The CDR3 nucleotides read TGTGCCAGCAGCTTCGGAGGAGGGACCCATAATGAAAAACTGTTTTTT.